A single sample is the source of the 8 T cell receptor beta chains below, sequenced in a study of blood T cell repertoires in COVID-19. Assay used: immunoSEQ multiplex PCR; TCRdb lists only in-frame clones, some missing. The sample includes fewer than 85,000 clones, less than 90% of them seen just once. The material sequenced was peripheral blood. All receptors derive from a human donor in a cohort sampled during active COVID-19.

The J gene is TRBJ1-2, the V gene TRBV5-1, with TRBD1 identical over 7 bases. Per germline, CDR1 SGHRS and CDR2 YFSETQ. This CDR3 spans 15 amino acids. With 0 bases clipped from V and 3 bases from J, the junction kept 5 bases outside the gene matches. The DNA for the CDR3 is TGCGCCAGCAGCTTGGAGCTCAGGGGGGACTATGGCTACACCTTC. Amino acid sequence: CASSLELRGDYGYTF.

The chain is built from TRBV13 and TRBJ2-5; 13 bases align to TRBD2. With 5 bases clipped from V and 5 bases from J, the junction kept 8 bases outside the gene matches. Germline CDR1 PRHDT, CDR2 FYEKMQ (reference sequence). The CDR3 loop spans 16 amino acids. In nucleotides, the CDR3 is TGTGCCAGCAGCCTTAGACTAGCGGGGGGTGAGGAGACCCAGTACTTC. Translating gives CASSLRLAGGEETQYF.

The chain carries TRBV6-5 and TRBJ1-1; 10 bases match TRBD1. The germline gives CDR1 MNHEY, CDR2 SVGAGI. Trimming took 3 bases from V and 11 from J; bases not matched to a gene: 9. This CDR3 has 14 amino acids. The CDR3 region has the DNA TGTGCCAGCAGTTATCGGACAGGGGGAAATGGCGCTTTCTTT. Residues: CASSYRTGGNGAFF.

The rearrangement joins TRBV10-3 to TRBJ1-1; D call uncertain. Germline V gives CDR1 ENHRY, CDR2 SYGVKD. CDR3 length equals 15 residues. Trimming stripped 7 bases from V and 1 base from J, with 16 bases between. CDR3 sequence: CAITASSTPNTEAFF. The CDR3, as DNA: TGTGCCATCACGGCCTCATCGACACCGAACACTGAAGCTTTCTTT.

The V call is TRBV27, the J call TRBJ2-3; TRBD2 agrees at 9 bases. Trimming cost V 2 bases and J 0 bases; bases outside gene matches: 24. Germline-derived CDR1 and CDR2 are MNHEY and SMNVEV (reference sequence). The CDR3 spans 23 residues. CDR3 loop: CASSLRGAGWASGEQTSTDTQYF. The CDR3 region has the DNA TGTGCCAGCAGTTTAAGAGGGGCGGGTTGGGCTAGCGGGGAACAGACTAGCACAGATACGCAGTATTTT.

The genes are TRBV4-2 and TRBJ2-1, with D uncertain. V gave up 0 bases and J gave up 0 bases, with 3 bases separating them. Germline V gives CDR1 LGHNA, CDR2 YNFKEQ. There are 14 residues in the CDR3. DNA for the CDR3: TGTGCCAGCAGCCAAGAGTACTCCTACAATGAGCAGTTCTTC. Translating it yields CASSQEYSYNEQFF.

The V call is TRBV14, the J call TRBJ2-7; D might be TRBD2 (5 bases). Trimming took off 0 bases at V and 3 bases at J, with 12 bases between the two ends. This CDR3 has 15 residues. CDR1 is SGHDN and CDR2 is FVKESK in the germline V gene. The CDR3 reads CASSQDHKRVYEQYF. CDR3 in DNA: TGTGCCAGCAGCCAAGATCATAAGAGGGTCTACGAGCAGTACTTC.

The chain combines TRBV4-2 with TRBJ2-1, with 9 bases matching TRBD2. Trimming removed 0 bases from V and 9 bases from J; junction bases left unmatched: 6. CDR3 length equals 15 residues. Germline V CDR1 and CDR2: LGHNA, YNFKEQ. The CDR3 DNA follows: TGTGCCAGCAGCCAAGAATGGGCTAGCGGGACTGAGCAGTTCTTC. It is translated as CASSQEWASGTEQFF.